This TCR beta chain came from a study of CD8 T cells in ankylosing spondylitis. Study results and limitations: In ankylosing spondylitis blood, a motif of eight highly homologous TCR beta variants appeared characteristic. A CD8+ phenotype characterized the disease-linked clones, which were relatively rare in peripheral blood.

TCRdb independently ran MiXCR on the 5' RACE reads; one entry per CDR3 protein. This table holds 200,000 to 300,000 distinct CDR3 sequences, under 30% found once. As concerns this clonotype: The antigen is not known.

Germline V gene sequence: CDR1 LNHDA, CDR2 SQIVND (reference sequence). The CDR3 length is 15 residues. V shed 5 bases and J shed 8 bases, with 19 bases lying between them. This TCR was sampled from a male donor with ankylosing spondylitis or in good health (not recorded which). The chain employs TRBV19 and TRBJ2-1, with D maybe TRBD1 (5 bases). Sequenced input: blood, either unsorted or a sorted T cell fraction (not recorded which). For the CDR3, the DNA is TGTGCCAGTAGTGACAGCTCCCAAACGATCTATGAGCAGTTCTTC. Translation: CASSDSSQTIYEQFF.